Shown below are 5 T cell receptor beta chains from a single sample sequenced in a study of control samples from healthy donors and cancer patients. Profiled with immunoSEQ multiplex PCR; TCRdb holds only in-frame clones, not every one. The sample lists around 6,100 clones; over 60% were seen once. The sequencing input was formalin-fixed, paraffin-embedded tissue. The source is a male donor with melanoma.

The chain recombines TRBV12-5 with TRBJ2-1; D call uncertain. CDR3 size: 14 residues. Germline V gives CDR1 LGHNT, CDR2 FRNRAP. Between the trimmed V and J ends, which lost 5 bases and 1 base, there was a span of 9 bases. The CDR3 protein is CASGTFGSYNEQFF. CDR3 in DNA: TGTGCTAGTGGTACCTTTGGTTCCTACAATGAGCAGTTCTTC.

The chain carries TRBV3-1 (or the pseudogene TRBV3-2) and TRBJ1-2, with 8 bases aligning to TRBD1. Germline V gives CDR1 LGHDT, CDR2 YNNKEL (reference sequence). V trimming: 6 bases; J trimming: 8 bases; junction bases outside the gene matches: 14. The CDR3 sequence is 15 residues long. As DNA, the CDR3 is TGTGCCAGCAGTCAAATCGGGGCAGGGGGCTACGGCTACACCTTC. Amino acid sequence: CASSQIGAGGYGYTF.

The rearrangement joins TRBV19 to TRBJ2-1, with 8 positions matching TRBD2. The CDR3 contains 15 residues. V shed 7 bases and J 7 bases; nucleotides not matched to a gene: 12. The germline V gene encodes CDR1 LNHDA and CDR2 SQIVND (reference sequence). CDR3 amino acids: CASKAGLLAANEQFF. The CDR3 bases are TGTGCCAGTAAGGCTGGCCTACTAGCGGCGAATGAGCAGTTCTTC.

A remark on this clone: At the DNA level, this CDR3 is encoded by other sequences in the same sample as well. This chain joins TRBV18 and TRBJ2-3, with D unresolved. Trimming removed 0 bases at V and 1 base at J, with 8 bases between. CDR1 is KGHSH, CDR2 LQKENI, per germline. The CDR3 loop spans 15 amino acids. The CDR3 here is CASSPPNGGTDTQYF. The DNA of the CDR3 is TGTGCCAGCTCACCACCGAACGGCGGCACAGATACGCAGTATTTT.

V is TRBV3-1 (or the pseudogene TRBV3-2) and J is TRBJ2-7; TRBD1 is a possible D gene (5 bases). V shed 0 bases and J shed 3 bases, with 15 bases lying between them. The CDR3 consists of 16 residues. From germline, CDR1 is LGHDT and CDR2 YNNKEL (reference sequence). DNA for the CDR3: TGTGCCAGCAGCCAAGATAGGGGCTTCCTTGTCTACGAGCAGTACTTC. Translated, it gives CASSQDRGFLVYEQYF.